The 26 T cell receptor beta chains below all came from one sample that was sequenced in a study of Ad26.COV2.S vaccination and SARS-CoV-2 variants. Assay used: immunoSEQ multiplex PCR; TCRdb lists only in-frame clones, some missing. Of roughly 140,000 clones in the sample, just over 85% are singletons; the top ten hold 5%. Source: peripheral blood, taken after recovery from COVID-19. The receptor source for this set is a human donor who had recovered from COVID-19.

This chain uses TRBV5-1 with TRBJ1-5; possible D gene TRBD1, 6 bases. This CDR3 has 15 residues. V lost 4 bases, J lost 9 bases, and 20 bases lay in between. Germline V gives CDR1 SGHRS, CDR2 YFSETQ. The CDR3 loop is CASSPDGQWPSPQHF. The CDR3 region has the DNA TGCGCCAGCAGCCCCGATGGACAGTGGCCTTCGCCCCAGCATTTT.

This rearrangement joins TRBV6-6 to TRBJ1-2, with 7 nucleotides matching TRBD1. The V segment lost 7 bases and the J segment 4 bases; nucleotides outside the gene matches: 6. Germline-derived CDR1 and CDR2 are MNHNY and SVGAGI (reference sequence). There are 13 residues in the CDR3. The chain's CDR3 is CASNPDRSYGYTF. The CDR3 DNA reads TGTGCCAGCAACCCGGACAGGTCCTATGGCTACACCTTC.

This chain uses TRBV9 with TRBJ2-1; 7 bases are a match to TRBD2. Germline trimming cut 4 bases from V and 1 base from J; bases unmatched to any gene: 5. The CDR3 spans 15 residues. CDR1 and CDR2 (germline): SGDLS, YYNGEE. CDR3 DNA sequence: TGTGCCAGCAGCCCCACGCGGGGGTCCTACAATGAGCAGTTCTTC. This sequence encodes CASSPTRGSYNEQFF.

V usage is TRBV18 and J usage is TRBJ1-5, with TRBD1 matching 7 bases. The CDR3 sequence is 12 residues long. V was pared by 8 bases and J by 3 bases, with 1 base of the junction left unmatched. Germline assignment: CDR1 KGHSH and CDR2 LQKENI. The CDR3 spells CASGQDNQPQHF. The DNA of the CDR3 is TGTGCCAGCGGACAGGACAATCAGCCCCAGCATTTT.

The chain carries TRBV5-1 and TRBJ2-7, with no clear D. Trimming left V 2 bases short and J 2 bases short, with 11 bases between. This CDR3 comprises 14 residues. Germline CDR1 is SGHRS and CDR2 is YFSETQ. CDR3 amino acids: CASSFMGRTYEQYF. The CDR3, as DNA: TGCGCCAGCAGCTTTATGGGAAGAACCTACGAGCAGTACTTC.

As DNA, the CDR3 is TGTGCCAGCAGTTACCCGGGTAACGAGCAGTACTTC. Protein: CASSYPGNEQYF. This chain uses TRBV6-5 with TRBJ2-7; no definite D call. Germline assignment: CDR1 MNHEY and CDR2 SVGAGI. The V end was cut by 2 bases, the J end by 5 bases, with 7 bases between. The CDR3 spans 12 residues.

The gene calls are TRBV6-5 and TRBJ1-2; D possibly corresponds to TRBD1 (5 bases). Germline lookup yields CDR1 MNHEY and CDR2 SVGAGI. CDR3 size: 16 residues. Trimming removed 0 bases from V and 0 bases from J, with 11 bases in between. This chain's CDR3 is CASSYSFDRPNYGYTF. In DNA, the CDR3 is TGTGCCAGCAGTTACTCGTTTGACAGACCTAACTATGGCTACACCTTC.

The chain combines TRBV6-2 or TRBV6-3 with TRBJ1-5, with TRBD1 matching 8 bases. Germline loops: CDR1 MNHEY, CDR2 SVGEGT. The CDR3 is made up of 14 amino acids. V lost 4 bases and J lost 6; bases outside the gene matches: 5. The CDR3: CASSWQGAGQPQHF. CDR3 nucleotides: TGTGCCAGCAGTTGGCAGGGGGCAGGTCAGCCCCAGCATTTT.

This clone was seen a few times. The genes are TRBV6-5 and TRBJ1-6, with D uncertain. Trimming cost V 2 bases and J 11 bases, with 13 bases left between them. This CDR3 spans 14 amino acids. Germline-derived CDR1 and CDR2 are MNHEY and SVGAGI. In DNA, the CDR3 is TGTGCCAGCAGTTACCAGGAGGGTAAAGCACCCCTCCACTTT. Residues: CASSYQEGKAPLHF.

This rearrangement joins TRBV19 to TRBJ2-7; 9 nucleotides line up with TRBD1. V dropped 5 bases and J dropped 5; count of bases not matched to a gene: 10. CDR3 length: 15 amino acids. In germline, CDR1 is LNHDA, CDR2 SQIVND (reference sequence). Here the CDR3 DNA reads TGTGCCAGTAGTGTTACCGGGACAGGGAACCACGAGCAGTACTTC. This gives the protein CASSVTGTGNHEQYF.

The CDR3 sequence: CAWSVLWGVGQPQHF. The CDR3 nucleotides read TGTGCCTGGAGTGTTCTTTGGGGAGTGGGGCAGCCCCAGCATTTT. This chain connects TRBV30 to TRBJ1-5, with unresolved D. CDR1 and CDR2 from the germline V gene are GTSNPN and SVGIG (reference sequence). This CDR3 is 15 amino acids long. Trimming shortened V by 0 bases and J by 7 bases, and 16 bases separated the two germline ends.

V usage is TRBV7-9 and J usage is TRBJ2-3; a possible D gene is TRBD1 (5 bases). The CDR3 is made up of 13 amino acids. The ends were cut back, 6 bases at V and 5 bases at J, with 12 bases in the middle. The germline V gene has CDR1 SEHNR and CDR2 FQNEAQ (reference sequence). The CDR3 loop reads CASRMGQGDTQYF. CDR3 DNA: TGTGCCAGCAGGATGGGGCAAGGAGATACGCAGTATTTT. Complete variable domain (other parts from reference TRBV7-9 and TRBJ2-3): DTGVSQNPRHKITKRGQNVTFRCDPISEHNRLYWYRQTLGQGPEFLTYFQNEAQLEKSRLLSDRFSAERPKGSFSTLEIQRTEQGDSAMYLCASRMGQGDTQYFGPGTRLTVL.

The V call is TRBV30, the J call TRBJ1-3; possibly TRBD1 for D (5 bases). The germline V gene has CDR1 GTSNPN and CDR2 SVGIG (reference sequence). The CDR3 extends over 15 amino acids. V was shortened by 1 base and J by 4 bases, with 14 bases between the two germline ends. CDR3 amino acids: CAWSELTGAGNTIYF. The CDR3 DNA reads TGTGCCTGGAGTGAACTAACAGGAGCAGGAAACACCATATATTTT. Together with reference TRBV30 and TRBJ1-3, the CDR3 gives the full variable domain: SQTIHQWPATLVQPVGSPLSLECTVEGTSNPNLYWYRQAAGRGLQLLFYSVGIGQISSEVPQNLSASRPQDRQFILSSKKLLLSDSGFYLCAWSELTGAGNTIYFGEGSWLTVV.

Here the CDR3 DNA reads TGTGCCAGCAGCTTAGTACGCGGGGGGGCTACGAATGAGCAGTTCTTC. As protein: CASSLVRGGATNEQFF. This chain links TRBV11-2 with TRBJ2-1, with 9 bases matching TRBD2. Per the germline V gene, CDR1 is SGHAT and CDR2 is FQNNGV. There are 16 residues in the CDR3. V gave up 1 base and J gave up 7 bases; unmatched junction bases: 8.

The chain is built from TRBV5-1 and TRBJ2-5, with TRBD1 matching 7 bases. V lost 5 bases, J lost 2 bases, and 3 bases stayed unmatched. CDR1 and CDR2 from the germline V gene are SGHRS and YFSETQ. This CDR3 region has 13 residues. The CDR3 coding sequence is TGCGCCAGCAGAACGACAGGGCAAGAGACCCAGTACTTC. It is translated as CASRTTGQETQYF.

CDR3 region: CASSVRERHGYTF. The CDR3 region has the DNA TGTGCCAGCAGCGTAAGGGAGCGACATGGCTACACCTTC. The rearrangement uses TRBV9 and TRBJ1-2; D is unresolved. This CDR3 comprises 13 residues. Deletions cut 1 base from V and 6 bases from J, with 10 bases between. Germline CDR1 reads SGDLS; CDR2 reads YYNGEE. The whole variable domain, remainder taken from reference TRBV9 and TRBJ1-2, is DSGVTQTPKHLITATGQRVTLRCSPRSGDLSVYWYQQSLDQGLQFLIQYYNGEERAKGNILERFSAQQFPDLHSELNLSSLELGDSALYFCASSVRERHGYTFGSGTRLTVV.

The chain recombines TRBV2 with TRBJ2-5; 9 bases match TRBD1. The CDR3 has 15 amino acids. V trimming: 6 bases; J trimming: 4 bases; junction bases outside the gene matches: 9. Germline V gives CDR1 SNHLY, CDR2 FYNNEI. The CDR3 loop reads CASSLGTGPGETQYF. CDR3 DNA sequence: TGTGCCAGCAGCCTCGGGACAGGGCCTGGAGAGACCCAGTACTTC.

This rearrangement joins TRBV28 to TRBJ2-5; the D gene is possibly TRBD2 (6 bases). This CDR3 contains 16 residues. Germline V gene sequence: CDR1 MDHEN, CDR2 SYDVKM. V was trimmed by 4 bases and J by 5 bases, leaving 20 bases between them. The CDR3 coding sequence is TGTGCCAGCAGTTCCTATAAACTAGGAGGAGGGGAGACCCAGTACTTC. Translated, it gives CASSSYKLGGGETQYF. The entire variable domain, with the rest obtained from reference TRBV28 and TRBJ2-5, is as follows: DVKVTQSSRYLVKRTGEKVFLECVQDMDHENMFWYRQDPGLGLRLIYFSYDVKMKEKGDIPEGYSVSREKKERFSLILESASTNQTSMYLCASSSYKLGGGETQYFGPGTRLLVL.

The chain couples TRBV7-2 to TRBJ1-6; no clear D. Germline CDR1 is SGHTA and CDR2 is FQGNSA. Trimming took off 2 bases at V and 10 bases at J, with 15 bases between the two ends. CDR3 size: 15 residues. CDR3 residues: CASSLIWQAQSPLHF. The CDR3 DNA reads as TGTGCCAGCAGCTTAATCTGGCAGGCTCAGTCACCCCTCCACTTT.

This chain joins TRBV5-1 and TRBJ1-1, with no clear D. Germline CDR1 and CDR2: SGHRS and YFSETQ. The CDR3 runs 15 residues. V shed 0 bases and J shed 1 base, with 10 bases lying between them. In DNA form, the CDR3 reads TGCGCCAGCAGCTTGGGGCCCGTCGCGAACACTGAAGCTTTCTTT. Translation: CASSLGPVANTEAFF.

The chain links TRBV18 to TRBJ2-3, with D hard to call. Looked up from germline, CDR1 is KGHSH and CDR2 is LQKENI. The germline V and J ends were trimmed by 0 bases and 5 bases, with 15 bases remaining between them. The CDR3 is 16 amino acids. CDR3 amino acids: CASSPPDGKSEDTQYF. CDR3 sequence (DNA): TGTGCCAGCTCACCACCGGATGGGAAATCTGAAGATACGCAGTATTTT.

The chain carries TRBV4-1 and TRBJ1-1; no definite D call. The CDR3 runs 13 residues. Germline CDR1 and CDR2: MGHRA and YSYEKL. V lost 0 bases to trimming and J lost 4 bases, with 6 bases between them. The CDR3 spells CASSQDVGTEAFF. DNA for the CDR3: TGCGCCAGCAGCCAAGATGTTGGCACTGAAGCTTTCTTT.

The table lists this clone with a count of one. V gene TRBV28 combines with J gene TRBJ2-5; 8 bases line up with TRBD2. Germline lookup yields CDR1 MDHEN and CDR2 SYDVKM. With 3 bases clipped from V and 9 bases from J, the junction kept 9 bases outside the gene matches. This CDR3 has 14 residues. DNA of the CDR3: TGTGCCAGCAGTTTGTCGGCGGGGGGCGGGGCCCAGTACTTC. Translating gives CASSLSAGGGAQYF.

The chain joins TRBV18 to TRBJ1-1; D may be TRBD1 (6 bases). Trimming took 5 bases from V and 1 from J, leaving 14 bases between them. The CDR3 runs 15 residues. CDR1 is KGHSH and CDR2 is LQKENI in the germline V gene. CDR3: CASSRGSSGNTEAFF. The CDR3 nucleotides are TGTGCCAGCTCAAGGGGGAGTTCGGGGAACACTGAAGCTTTCTTT.

The chain has TRBV27 and TRBJ2-3, with 8 bases identical to TRBD1. V was clipped by 6 bases and J by 8 bases; unmatched bases: 10. Germline CDR1 reads MNHEY; CDR2 reads SMNVEV (reference sequence). The CDR3 length is 14 residues. Written as DNA, the CDR3 is TGTGCCAGCAGACCGGACAGGGAAGGGGGTACGCAGTATTTT. Protein sequence: CASRPDREGGTQYF.

This clone was recorded a few times. V and J are TRBV14 and TRBJ2-1; TRBD2 is a possible D gene (5 bases). This CDR3 is 13 amino acids long. The germline V gene encodes CDR1 SGHDN and CDR2 FVKESK. V shed 0 bases and J shed 9 bases, with 9 bases lying between them. CDR3 bases: TGTGCCAGCAGCCAAGATTTGGAGGCTGAGCAGTTCTTC. It translates to CASSQDLEAEQFF. Based on the CDR3 plus reference TRBV14 and TRBJ2-1, the full variable domain is EAGVTQFPSHSVIEKGQTVTLRCDPISGHDNLYWYRRVMGKEIKFLLHFVKESKQDESGMPNNRFLAERTGGTYSTLKVQPAELEDSGVYFCASSQDLEAEQFFGPGTRLTVL.